The source of this T cell receptor (beta chain) is a study of T cell responses to AZD1222 COVID-19 vaccine. TCRdb's table, derived via immunoSEQ multiplex PCR, lists solely in-frame clones and lacks some. This table holds 110,000 or so clones, 90% to 95% found once. The CDR3 runs to 15 residues. V lost 0 bases to trimming and J lost 4 bases, with 13 bases between them. CDR1 is SGDLS, CDR2 YYNGEE, per germline. Concerning this clone: Antigen: not known.

Study-level results: The sample set comprised mostly white British donors with more females, and clonal diversity was possibly underestimated. Close to half of spike-specific TCRs reportedly recognize unmutated variant regions.

This receptor was taken from an adult in good health. Specimen: peripheral blood, collected on day 0 of AZD1222 vaccination. The chain couples TRBV9 to TRBJ1-2, with D perhaps matching TRBD1 (5 bases). The CDR3 spells CASSVAQGAVYGYTF. As DNA, the CDR3 is TGTGCCAGCAGCGTAGCTCAGGGCGCAGTCTATGGCTACACCTTC.